These 9 T cell receptor beta chains were all obtained from the same sample, sequenced in a study of T cell responses to AZD1222 COVID-19 vaccine. Profiling relied on immunoSEQ multiplex PCR, and the TCRdb table lists in-frame clones only, not all of them. Altogether some 89,000 clones are present, roughly 90% being singletons, with the ten largest covering around 2%. Specimen: peripheral blood, collected on day 0 of AZD1222 vaccination. The receptor source for this set is an adult in good health.

This chain connects TRBV19 to TRBJ1-2; D is undetermined. The V end lost 0 bases, the J end lost 0 bases, and 20 bases lay between the germline ends. This CDR3 is built from 19 residues. Germline V gene lookup returns CDR1 LNHDA and CDR2 SQIVND (reference sequence). The CDR3: CASSIDLGGERRANYGYTF. The CDR3 DNA is TGTGCCAGTAGTATAGATCTGGGTGGAGAACGGAGAGCTAACTATGGCTACACCTTC. Full variable domain (remainder filled in from reference TRBV19 and TRBJ1-2): DGGITQSPKYLFRKEGQNVTLSCEQNLNHDAMYWYRQDPGQGLRLIYYSQIVNDFQKGDIAEGYSVSREKKESFPLTVTSAQKNPTAFYLCASSIDLGGERRANYGYTFGSGTRLTVV.

V and J are TRBV10-3 and TRBJ2-1, with 8 nucleotides matching TRBD2. The trim removed 2 bases at V and 8 bases at J, leaving 11 bases unmatched. The germline CDR1 and CDR2 sequences are ENHRY and SYGVKD. The CDR3 runs to 16 residues. CDR3 protein: CAISETGTSGGDEQFF. CDR3 coding DNA: TGTGCCATCAGTGAGACCGGGACTTCGGGGGGGGATGAGCAGTTCTTC.

The chain has TRBV27 and TRBJ1-2; D gene ambiguous. The germline V and J ends were trimmed by 2 bases and 1 base, with 14 bases remaining between them. Germline V gene lookup returns CDR1 MNHEY and CDR2 SMNVEV (reference sequence). This CDR3 has 16 amino acids. The DNA of the CDR3 is TGTGCCAGCAGTTTAAGCCAGACCACTCTTAACTATGGCTACACCTTC. It yields the protein CASSLSQTTLNYGYTF.

CDR3 DNA: TGTGCCACTCAGACAGGCGCGAACACCGGGGAGCTGTTTTTT. Encoded protein: CATQTGANTGELFF. The chain is built from TRBV2 and TRBJ2-2; weak D call: TRBD1 (6 bases). The CDR3 is 14 residues long. Per germline, CDR1 SNHLY and CDR2 FYNNEI. V lost 10 bases, J lost 0 bases, and 12 bases lay in between.

The table lists this clone with a count of one. V is TRBV28 and J is TRBJ2-7, with D uncertain. V lost 7 bases and J lost 2, with 12 bases in between. Germline V gene lookup returns CDR1 MDHEN and CDR2 SYDVKM. The CDR3 extends over 13 amino acids. The CDR3: CASTTDMTYEQYF. Here the CDR3 DNA reads TGTGCCAGCACCACCGACATGACCTACGAGCAGTACTTC.

This clone turned up a few times. The V and J genes are TRBV30 and TRBJ1-1; D is undetermined. V was cut by 3 bases and J by 5 bases, with 16 bases left in between. This CDR3 spans 14 amino acids. Per the germline V gene, CDR1 is GTSNPN and CDR2 is SVGIG (reference sequence). The CDR3 DNA follows: TGTGCCTGGAGATTGGGCCCCCCTGGTACTGAAGCTTTCTTT. It is translated as CAWRLGPPGTEAFF.

This clone was detected a few times. The J gene is TRBJ1-1, the V gene TRBV5-1, with no clear D. Germline CDR1 and CDR2: SGHRS and YFSETQ. V dropped 0 bases and J dropped 4 bases, with 10 bases sitting between them. The CDR3 runs to 14 residues. This chain's CDR3 is CASSLGTDGTEAFF. The CDR3 bases are TGCGCCAGCAGCTTGGGTACGGACGGCACTGAAGCTTTCTTT.

The count of this clone is one. The chain combines TRBV18 with TRBJ2-2, with TRBD1 matching over 9 bases. The length of the CDR3 is 17 residues. J gave up 1 base and V 1 base, and 4 bases lay outside the gene matches. CDR1 and CDR2 (germline): KGHSH, LQKENI. The CDR3 DNA sequence: TGTGCCAGCTCACCACTAGCGACAGGGGGGAACACCGGGGAGCTGTTTTTT. Amino acid sequence: CASSPLATGGNTGELFF. The full variable domain, its missing parts supplied by reference TRBV18 and TRBJ2-2, is NAGVMQNPRHLVRRRGQEARLRCSPMKGHSHVYWYRQLPEEGLKFMVYLQKENIIDESGMPKERFSAEFPKEGPSILRIQQVVRGDSAAYFCASSPLATGGNTGELFFGEGSRLTVL.

This clone was counted between two and nine times. This chain uses TRBV10-1 with TRBJ2-1; 7 nucleotides match TRBD1. Trimming took 4 bases from V and 6 from J; bases not matched to a gene: 6. This CDR3 has 14 amino acids. CDR1 is WNHNN, CDR2 SYGVQD, per germline (reference sequence). The CDR3 spells CASSAETGRNEQFF. The DNA of the CDR3 is TGCGCCAGCAGTGCGGAGACAGGGCGCAATGAGCAGTTCTTC.